This T cell receptor beta chain was obtained from a study of blood T cell repertoires in COVID-19. Study details: Sample material is recorded as cDNA or gDNA derived from T cells, B-cell-depleted T cells, or PBMCs.

Measured with immunoSEQ multiplex PCR; TCRdb has only the in-frame clones, and not every one. This sample carries some 130,000 clones, 84% of them seen once, and the ten largest clones take 44%. The CDR3 has 15 residues. Germline trimming cut 4 bases from V and 3 bases from J; bases unmatched to any gene: 8. Looked up from germline, CDR1 is SGHNT and CDR2 is YYREEE (reference sequence). J is TRBJ2-5 and V is TRBV5-4; 8 positions agree with TRBD1. This receptor was obtained from a human donor in a cohort sampled during active COVID-19. The specimen was peripheral blood. The CDR3 sequence is CASSPRQGTKETQYF. DNA of the CDR3: TGTGCCAGCAGCCCACGACAGGGGACAAAAGAGACCCAGTACTTC. Supplemented by reference TRBV5-4 and TRBJ2-5, the full variable domain reads ETGVTQSPTHLIKTRGQQVTLRCSSQSGHNTVSWYQQALGQGPQFIFQYYREEENGRGNFPPRFSGLQFPNYSSELNVNALELDDSALYLCASSPRQGTKETQYFGPGTRLLVL.